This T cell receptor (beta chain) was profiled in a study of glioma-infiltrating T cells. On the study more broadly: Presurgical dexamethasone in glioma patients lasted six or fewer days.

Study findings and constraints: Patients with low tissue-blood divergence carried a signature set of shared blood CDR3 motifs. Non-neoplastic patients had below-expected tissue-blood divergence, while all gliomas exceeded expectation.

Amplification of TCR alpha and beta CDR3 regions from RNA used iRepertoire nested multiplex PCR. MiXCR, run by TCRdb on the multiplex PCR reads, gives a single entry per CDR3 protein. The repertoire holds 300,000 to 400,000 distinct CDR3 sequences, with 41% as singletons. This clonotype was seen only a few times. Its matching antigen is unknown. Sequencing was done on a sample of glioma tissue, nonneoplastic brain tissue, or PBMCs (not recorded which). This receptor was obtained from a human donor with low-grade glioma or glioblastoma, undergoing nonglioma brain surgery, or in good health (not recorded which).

The CDR3 DNA sequence: TGTGCCAGCAGTTACTCGAGGGGCCGGGACAGGGGAGACGAGCAGTACTTC. Protein sequence: CASSYSRGRDRGDEQYF. The chain employs TRBV6-2 or TRBV6-3 and TRBJ2-7, with TRBD1 identical over 10 bases. The CDR3 loop spans 17 amino acids. Germline values: CDR1 MNHEY, CDR2 SVGEGT. The V segment lost 0 bases and the J segment 5 bases; nucleotides outside the gene matches: 10.